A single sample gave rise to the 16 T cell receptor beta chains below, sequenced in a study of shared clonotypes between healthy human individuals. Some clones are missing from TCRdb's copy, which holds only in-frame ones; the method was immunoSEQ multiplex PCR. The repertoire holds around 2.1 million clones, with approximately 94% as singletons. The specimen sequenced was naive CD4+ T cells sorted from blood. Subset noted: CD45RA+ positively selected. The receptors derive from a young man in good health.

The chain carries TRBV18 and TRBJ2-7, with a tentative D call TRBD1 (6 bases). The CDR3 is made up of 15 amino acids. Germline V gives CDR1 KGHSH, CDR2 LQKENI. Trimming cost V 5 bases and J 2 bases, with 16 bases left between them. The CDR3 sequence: CASSSAGTPTYEQYF. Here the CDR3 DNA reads TGTGCCAGCTCATCGGCCGGGACACCGACCTACGAGCAGTACTTC.

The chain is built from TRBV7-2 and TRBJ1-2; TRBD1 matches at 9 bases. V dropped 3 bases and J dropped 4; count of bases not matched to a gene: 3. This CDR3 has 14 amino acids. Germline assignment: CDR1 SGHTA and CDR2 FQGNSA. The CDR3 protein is CASSFGTGSYGYTF. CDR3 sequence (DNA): TGTGCCAGCAGCTTCGGGACAGGGAGCTATGGCTACACCTTC.

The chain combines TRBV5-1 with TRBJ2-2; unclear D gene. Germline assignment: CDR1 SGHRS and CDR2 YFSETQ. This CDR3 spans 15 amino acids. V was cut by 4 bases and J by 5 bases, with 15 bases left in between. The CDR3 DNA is TGCGCCAGCAGCCCAACAACTACGATGACCGGGGAGCTGTTTTTT. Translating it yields CASSPTTTMTGELFF.

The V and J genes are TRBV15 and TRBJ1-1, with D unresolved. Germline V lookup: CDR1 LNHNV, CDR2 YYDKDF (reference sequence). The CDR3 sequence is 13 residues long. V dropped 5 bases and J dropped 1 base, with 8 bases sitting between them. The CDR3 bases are TGTGCCACCAGCTACCTGACGAACACTGAAGCTTTCTTT. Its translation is CATSYLTNTEAFF.

CDR3 nucleotides: TGTGCCATCAGTGAGTCGATCCTTCACGGGGCTAATGAAAAACTGTTTTTT. Encoded protein: CAISESILHGANEKLFF. This chain joins TRBV10-3 and TRBJ1-4, with D unclear. The CDR3 runs to 17 residues. Trimming stripped 0 bases from V and 3 bases from J, with 14 bases between. Germline lookup yields CDR1 ENHRY and CDR2 SYGVKD.

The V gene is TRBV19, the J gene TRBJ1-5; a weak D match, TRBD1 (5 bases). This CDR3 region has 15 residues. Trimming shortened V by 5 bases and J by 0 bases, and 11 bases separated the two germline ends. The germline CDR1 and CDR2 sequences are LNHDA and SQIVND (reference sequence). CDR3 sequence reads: CASSPQGVSNQPQHF. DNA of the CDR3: TGTGCCAGTAGTCCTCAGGGAGTTAGCAATCAGCCCCAGCATTTT.

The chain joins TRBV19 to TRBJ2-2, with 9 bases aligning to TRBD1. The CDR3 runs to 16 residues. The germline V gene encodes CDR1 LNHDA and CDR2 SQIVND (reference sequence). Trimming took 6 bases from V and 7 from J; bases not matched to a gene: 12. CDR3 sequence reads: CASRGNRGRTIGELFF. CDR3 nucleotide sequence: TGTGCCAGTAGGGGGAACAGGGGGCGGACCATCGGGGAGCTGTTTTTT.

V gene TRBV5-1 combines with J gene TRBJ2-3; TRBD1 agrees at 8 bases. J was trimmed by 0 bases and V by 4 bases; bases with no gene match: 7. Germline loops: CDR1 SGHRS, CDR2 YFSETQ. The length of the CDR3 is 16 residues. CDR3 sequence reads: CASSPDRGPSTDTQYF. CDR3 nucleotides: TGCGCCAGCAGCCCCGACAGGGGCCCGAGCACAGATACGCAGTATTTT. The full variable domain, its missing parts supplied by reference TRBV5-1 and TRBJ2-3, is KAGVTQTPRYLIKTRGQQVTLSCSPISGHRSVSWYQQTPGQGLQFLFEYFSETQRNKGNFPGRFSGRQFSNSRSEMNVSTLELGDSALYLCASSPDRGPSTDTQYFGPGTRLTVL.

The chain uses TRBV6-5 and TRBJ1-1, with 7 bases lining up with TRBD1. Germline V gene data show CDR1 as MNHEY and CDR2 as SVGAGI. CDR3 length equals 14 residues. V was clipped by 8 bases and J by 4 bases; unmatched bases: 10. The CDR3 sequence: CASGPQGRSTEAFF. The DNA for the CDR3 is TGTGCCAGCGGACCACAGGGGCGGAGCACTGAAGCTTTCTTT.

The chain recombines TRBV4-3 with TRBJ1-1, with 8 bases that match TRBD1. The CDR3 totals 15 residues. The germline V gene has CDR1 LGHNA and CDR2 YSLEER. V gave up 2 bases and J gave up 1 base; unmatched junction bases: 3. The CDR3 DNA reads TGCGCCAGCAGCCAACAGGGGGCTGGGAACACTGAAGCTTTCTTT. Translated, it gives CASSQQGAGNTEAFF.

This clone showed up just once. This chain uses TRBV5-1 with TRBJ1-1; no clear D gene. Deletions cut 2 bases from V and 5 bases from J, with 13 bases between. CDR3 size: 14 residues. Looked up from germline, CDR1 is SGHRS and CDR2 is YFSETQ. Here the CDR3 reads CASSFRTDGTEAFF. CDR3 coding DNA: TGCGCCAGCAGCTTTCGAACAGATGGTACTGAAGCTTTCTTT.

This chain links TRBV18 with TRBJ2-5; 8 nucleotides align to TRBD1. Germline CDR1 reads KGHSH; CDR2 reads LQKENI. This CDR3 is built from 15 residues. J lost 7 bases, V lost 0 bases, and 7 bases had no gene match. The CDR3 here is CASSPPRTGKGTQYF. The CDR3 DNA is TGTGCCAGCTCACCACCGAGGACAGGGAAAGGGACCCAGTACTTC. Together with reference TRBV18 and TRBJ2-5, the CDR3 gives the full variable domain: NAGVMQNPRHLVRRRGQEARLRCSPMKGHSHVYWYRQLPEEGLKFMVYLQKENIIDESGMPKERFSAEFPKEGPSILRIQQVVRGDSAAYFCASSPPRTGKGTQYFGPGTRLLVL.

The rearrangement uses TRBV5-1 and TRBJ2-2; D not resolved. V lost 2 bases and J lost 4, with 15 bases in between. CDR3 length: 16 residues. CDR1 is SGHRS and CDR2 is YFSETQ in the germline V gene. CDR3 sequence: CASSFFAGFSTGELFF. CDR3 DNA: TGCGCCAGCAGCTTTTTCGCCGGGTTCAGCACCGGGGAGCTGTTTTTT.

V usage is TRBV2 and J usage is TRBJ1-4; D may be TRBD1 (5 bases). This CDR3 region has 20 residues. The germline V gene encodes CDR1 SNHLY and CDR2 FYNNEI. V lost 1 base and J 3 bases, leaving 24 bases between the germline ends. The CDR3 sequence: CASSEVLSFRRGNSNEKLFF. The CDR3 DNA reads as TGTGCCAGCAGTGAAGTCTTATCATTCCGTCGGGGGAATTCTAATGAAAAACTGTTTTTT.

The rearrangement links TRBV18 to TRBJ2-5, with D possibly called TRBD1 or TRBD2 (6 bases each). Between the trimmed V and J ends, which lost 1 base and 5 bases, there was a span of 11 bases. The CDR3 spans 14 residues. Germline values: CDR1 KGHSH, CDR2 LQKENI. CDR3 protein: CASSPLEGVETQYF. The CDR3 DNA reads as TGTGCCAGCTCACCACTGGAGGGGGTGGAGACCCAGTACTTC. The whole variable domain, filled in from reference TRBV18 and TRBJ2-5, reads NAGVMQNPRHLVRRRGQEARLRCSPMKGHSHVYWYRQLPEEGLKFMVYLQKENIIDESGMPKERFSAEFPKEGPSILRIQQVVRGDSAAYFCASSPLEGVETQYFGPGTRLLVL.

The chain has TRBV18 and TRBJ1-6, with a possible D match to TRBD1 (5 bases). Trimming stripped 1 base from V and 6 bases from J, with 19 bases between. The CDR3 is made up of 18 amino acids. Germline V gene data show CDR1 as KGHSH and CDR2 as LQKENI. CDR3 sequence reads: CASSPQDSGAGSNSPLHF. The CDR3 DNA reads TGTGCCAGCTCACCACAAGATTCCGGTGCAGGGAGTAATTCACCCCTCCACTTT.